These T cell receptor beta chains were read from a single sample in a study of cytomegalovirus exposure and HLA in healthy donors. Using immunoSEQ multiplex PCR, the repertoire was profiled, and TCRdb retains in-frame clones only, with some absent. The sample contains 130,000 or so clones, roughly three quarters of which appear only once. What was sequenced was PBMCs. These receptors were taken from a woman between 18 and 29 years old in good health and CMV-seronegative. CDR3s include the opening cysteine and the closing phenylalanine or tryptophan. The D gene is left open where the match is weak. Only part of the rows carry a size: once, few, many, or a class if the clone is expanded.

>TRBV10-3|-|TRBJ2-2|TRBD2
CASSPTRTSGLTGELFF
TGTGCCAGCAGTCCAACCAGGACTAGCGGGCTCACCGGGGAGCTGTTTTTT
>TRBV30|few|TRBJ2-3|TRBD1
CAWSAGTGGLTDTQYF
TGTGCCTGGAGTGCGGGGACAGGGGGTTTGACAGATACGCAGTATTTT
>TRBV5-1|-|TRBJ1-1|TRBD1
CASSLAGGNTEAFF
TGCGCCAGCAGCTTGGCAGGGGGAAACACTGAAGCTTTCTTT
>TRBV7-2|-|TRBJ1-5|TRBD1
CASSLGTVRQPQHF
TGTGCCAGCAGCCTAGGGACAGTCCGTCAGCCCCAGCATTTT
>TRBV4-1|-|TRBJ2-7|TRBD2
CASSHWWLRETREQYF
TGCGCCAGCAGCCATTGGTGGTTGCGGGAGACCAGGGAGCAGTACTTC
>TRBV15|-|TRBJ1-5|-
CATSRGRNRANQPQHF
TGTGCCACCAGCAGAGGGCGCAACAGGGCCAATCAGCCCCAGCATTTT
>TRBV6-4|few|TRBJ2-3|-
CASSDSRATDTQYF
TGTGCCAGCAGTGACTCGAGGGCCACAGATACGCAGTATTTT
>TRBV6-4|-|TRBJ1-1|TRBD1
CASSDVTGRGSEAFF
TGTGCCAGCAGTGACGTGACAGGGCGGGGTAGTGAAGCTTTCTTT
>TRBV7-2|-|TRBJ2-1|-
CASSLAHGTYNEQFF
TGTGCCAGCAGCTTAGCTCACGGTACCTACAATGAGCAGTTCTTC
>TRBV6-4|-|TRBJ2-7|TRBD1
CASSARTGPYEQYF
TGTGCCAGCAGTGCAAGGACAGGCCCCTACGAGCAGTACTTC
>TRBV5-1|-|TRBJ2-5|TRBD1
CASSLGQGLETQYF
TGCGCCAGCAGCTTGGGACAGGGGCTAGAGACCCAGTACTTC
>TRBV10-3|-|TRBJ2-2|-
CAISESTRGSPNTGELFF
TGTGCCATCAGTGAGTCGACTCGAGGGAGTCCGAACACCGGGGAGCTGTTTTTT
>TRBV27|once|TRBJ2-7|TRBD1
CASSDRGPFSREQYF
TGTGCCAGCAGTGACAGGGGGCCTTTTTCTCGGGAGCAGTACTTC
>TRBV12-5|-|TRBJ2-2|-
CASGRSPRVTGELFF
TGTGCTAGTGGGCGATCTCCTCGAGTCACCGGGGAGCTGTTTTTT
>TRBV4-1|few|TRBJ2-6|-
CASSQDSLRATGANVLTF
TGCGCCAGCAGCCAAGATTCGCTCAGGGCTACTGGGGCCAACGTCCTGACTTTC
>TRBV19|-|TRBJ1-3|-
CASTIDRSKVDTIYF
TGTGCCAGTACCATTGACAGGAGTAAGGTTGACACCATATATTTT
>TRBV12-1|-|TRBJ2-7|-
CASSSRSRGTGYEQYF
TGTGCCAGCAGCTCCCGTTCCAGAGGTACCGGCTACGAGCAGTACTTC
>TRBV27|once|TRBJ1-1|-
CASSLSRARWDTEAFF
TGTGCCAGCAGTTTATCGAGAGCGAGGTGGGACACTGAAGCTTTCTTT
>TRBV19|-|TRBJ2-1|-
CASSIFSAEVGEQFF
TGTGCCAGTAGTATTTTTTCGGCCGAGGTAGGTGAGCAGTTCTTC
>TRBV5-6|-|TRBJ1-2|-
CASTPGGGREKVSGYTF
TGTGCCAGCACCCCGGGAGGAGGGAGAGAAAAGGTGTCTGGCTACACCTTC
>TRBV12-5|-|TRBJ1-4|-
CASGSDPGPRGEKLFF
TGTGCTAGTGGTTCCGACCCGGGCCCCCGGGGTGAAAAACTGTTTTTT
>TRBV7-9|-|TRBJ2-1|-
CASSPLEDNEQFF
TGTGCCAGCAGCCCGTTGGAGGATAATGAGCAGTTCTTC
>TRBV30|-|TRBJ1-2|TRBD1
CAWSVQGARGYTF
TGTGCCTGGAGTGTACAGGGGGCGCGGGGCTACACCTTC
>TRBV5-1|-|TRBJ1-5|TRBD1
CASSPEGTGGNQPQHF
TGCGCCAGCAGCCCCGAAGGGACAGGAGGGAATCAGCCCCAGCATTTT
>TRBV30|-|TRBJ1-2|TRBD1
CACRDRGNGYTF
TGTGCCTGCCGCGACAGGGGGAATGGCTACACCTTC
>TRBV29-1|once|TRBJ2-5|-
CSVEIPGETQYF
TGCAGCGTTGAGATACCAGGAGAGACCCAGTACTTC
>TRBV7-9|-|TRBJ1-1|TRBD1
CASRPQGGRELGTEAFF
TGTGCCAGCAGACCTCAGGGGGGCCGGGAGCTTGGGACTGAAGCTTTCTTT
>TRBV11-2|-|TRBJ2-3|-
CASSLAVLGITDTQYF
TGTGCCAGCAGCTTAGCAGTACTAGGAATCACAGATACGCAGTATTTT
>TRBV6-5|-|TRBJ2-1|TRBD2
CASTTGTSGYNEQFF
TGTGCCAGCACCACCGGGACTAGCGGTTACAATGAGCAGTTCTTC
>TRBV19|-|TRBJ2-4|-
CASSIGREGVTKNIQYF
TGTGCCAGTAGTATCGGGCGGGAAGGTGTGACCAAAAACATTCAGTACTTC
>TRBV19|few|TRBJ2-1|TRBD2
CASKDLAGVSNEQFF
TGTGCCAGTAAAGATCTAGCGGGAGTCAGCAATGAGCAGTTCTTC
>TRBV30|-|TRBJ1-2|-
CAWSPSRLGHGYTF
TGTGCCTGGAGTCCCAGCCGACTTGGCCATGGCTACACCTTC
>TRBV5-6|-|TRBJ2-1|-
CASSFSSSETNEQFF
TGTGCCAGCAGCTTTTCTTCTTCGGAGACGAATGAGCAGTTCTTC
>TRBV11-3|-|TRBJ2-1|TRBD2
CASSPGRGSGARYNEQFF
TGTGCCAGCAGCCCAGGTCGTGGTAGCGGGGCTCGCTACAATGAGCAGTTCTTC
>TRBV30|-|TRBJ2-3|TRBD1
CAWGQGTDTQYF
TGTGCCTGGGGACAGGGCACAGATACGCAGTATTTT
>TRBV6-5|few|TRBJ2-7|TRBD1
CASSYSGGFSYEQYF
TGTGCCAGCAGTTATTCAGGGGGATTCTCCTACGAGCAGTACTTC
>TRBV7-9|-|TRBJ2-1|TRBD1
CASSPRQGTKQFF
TGTGCCAGCAGCCCCCGACAGGGGACGAAGCAGTTCTTC
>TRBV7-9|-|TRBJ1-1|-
CASSGRDAIEAFF
TGTGCCAGCAGCGGCAGGGATGCGATTGAAGCTTTCTTT
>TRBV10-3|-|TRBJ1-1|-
CAISRQANTEAFF
TGTGCCATCAGTAGACAGGCCAACACTGAAGCTTTCTTT
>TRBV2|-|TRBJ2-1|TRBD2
CASSGAGLDNNEQFF
TGTGCCAGCAGTGGGGCAGGACTAGATAACAATGAGCAGTTCTTC
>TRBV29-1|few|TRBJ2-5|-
CSVERGSGMTETQYF
TGCAGCGTTGAAAGGGGGAGCGGTATGACGGAGACCCAGTACTTC
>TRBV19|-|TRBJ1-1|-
CASSTGPGDTEAFF
TGTGCCAGTAGTACCGGCCCGGGGGACACTGAAGCTTTCTTT
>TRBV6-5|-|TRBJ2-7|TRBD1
CASSYGTGYLYF
TGTGCCAGCAGTTACGGGACAGGATATCTGTACTTC
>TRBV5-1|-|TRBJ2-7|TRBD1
CASSLTGGRTYEQYF
TGCGCCAGCAGCCTGACAGGGGGAAGGACCTACGAGCAGTACTTC
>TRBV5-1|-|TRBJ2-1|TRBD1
CASSLAEGAVYNEQFF
TGCGCCAGCAGCTTGGCCGAGGGGGCCGTCTACAATGAGCAGTTCTTC
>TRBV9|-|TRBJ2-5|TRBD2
CASSVGGPGLAGARAETQYF
TGTGCCAGCAGCGTAGGGGGGCCGGGACTAGCGGGAGCGCGGGCGGAGACCCAGTACTTC
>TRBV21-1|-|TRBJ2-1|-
CASSKVTSGKGETNEQFF
TGTGCCAGCAGCAAAGTTACTAGCGGGAAGGGAGAGACAAATGAGCAGTTCTTC
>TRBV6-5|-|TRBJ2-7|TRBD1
CASSLGQGSYEQYF
TGTGCCAGCAGCTTGGGACAGGGATCCTACGAGCAGTACTTC
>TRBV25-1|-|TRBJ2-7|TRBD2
CASCSGSTYEQYF
TGTGCCAGCTGCAGCGGGAGTACGTACGAGCAGTACTTC
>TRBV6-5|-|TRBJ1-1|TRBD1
CASSPDRGENTEAFF
TGTGCCAGCAGTCCGGACAGGGGTGAGAACACTGAAGCTTTCTTT
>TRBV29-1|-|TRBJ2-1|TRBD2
CSVGAGGLYNEQFF
TGCAGCGTTGGTGCGGGAGGTCTCTACAATGAGCAGTTCTTC
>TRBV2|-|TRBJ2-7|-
CASGGGQGEGEQYF
TGTGCCAGCGGGGGGGGGCAGGGCGAGGGCGAGCAGTACTTC
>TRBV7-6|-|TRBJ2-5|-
CASGQLQETQYF
TGTGCCAGCGGACAGCTACAAGAGACCCAGTACTTC
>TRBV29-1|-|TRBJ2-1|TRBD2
CSVGREGSYNEQFF
TGCAGCGTTGGGCGGGAGGGCTCCTACAATGAGCAGTTCTTC
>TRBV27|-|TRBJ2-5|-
CASGPQETQYF
TGTGCCAGCGGGCCACAAGAGACCCAGTACTTC